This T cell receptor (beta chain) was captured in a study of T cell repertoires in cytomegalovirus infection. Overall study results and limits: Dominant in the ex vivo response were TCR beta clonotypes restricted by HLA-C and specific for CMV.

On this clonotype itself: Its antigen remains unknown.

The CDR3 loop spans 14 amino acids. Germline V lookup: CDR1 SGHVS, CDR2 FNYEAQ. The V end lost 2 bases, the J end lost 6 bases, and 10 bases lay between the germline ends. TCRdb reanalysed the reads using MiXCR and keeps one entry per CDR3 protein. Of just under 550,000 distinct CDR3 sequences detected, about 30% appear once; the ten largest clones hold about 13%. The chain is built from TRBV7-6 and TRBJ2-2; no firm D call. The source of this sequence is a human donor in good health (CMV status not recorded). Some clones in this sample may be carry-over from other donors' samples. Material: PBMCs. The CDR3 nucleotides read TGTGCCAGCAGCTTATTGAGACACGCCGGGGAGCTGTTTTTT. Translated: CASSLLRHAGELFF.